A selection of T cell receptor beta chains follows, all from one sample in a study of T cells in Graves' hyperthyroidism and ophthalmopathy. MiXCR, applied by TCRdb to the multiplex PCR reads, yields one record per CDR3 protein. The sample yields 650,000 to 750,000 distinct CDR3 sequences, around 15% seen once. Material for sequencing was blood. These TCRs come from a woman between 18 and 29 years old with Graves' hyperthyroidism. Both conserved end residues are part of each CDR3. A D gene is named only where the DNA matches it firmly. The size of a clone is reported for some rows only, either as once, few or many, or as a class for expanded clones.

v_gene: TRBV4-1; len: 15; abundance: few; j_gene: TRBJ2-3; d_gene: -; CDR3aa: CASSQEGRSSDTQYF; CDR3nt: TGCGCCAGCAGCCAAGAGGGGCGGAGCTCAGATACGCAGTATTTT
v_gene: TRBV2; len: 16; abundance: -; j_gene: TRBJ1-4; d_gene: TRBD1; CDR3aa: CASSGVWDRSNEKLFF; CDR3nt: TGTGCCAGCAGTGGGGTTTGGGACAGGTCTAATGAAAAACTGTTTTTT
v_gene: TRBV30; len: 15; abundance: few; j_gene: TRBJ1-3; d_gene: TRBD1; CDR3aa: CAWIRGLISGNTIYF; CDR3nt: TGTGCCTGGATAAGGGGGCTGATCTCTGGAAACACCATATATTTT
v_gene: TRBV7-9; len: 14; abundance: many; j_gene: TRBJ2-7; d_gene: -; CDR3aa: CASSLGRSRGEQYF; CDR3nt: TGTGCCAGCAGCTTAGGCCGGAGTAGGGGCGAGCAGTACTTC
v_gene: TRBV20-1; len: 13; abundance: many; j_gene: TRBJ1-2; d_gene: -; CDR3aa: CSALALNFYGYTF; CDR3nt: TGCAGTGCTCTCGCCCTGAACTTTTATGGCTACACCTTC
v_gene: TRBV12-3/TRBV12-4; len: 14; abundance: many; j_gene: TRBJ2-1; d_gene: -; CDR3aa: CASRLGSSYNEQFF; CDR3nt: TGTGCCAGCAGACTCGGTAGCTCCTACAATGAGCAGTTCTTC
v_gene: TRBV18; len: 15; abundance: -; j_gene: TRBJ1-1; d_gene: -; CDR3aa: CASSPNGLMNTEAFF; CDR3nt: TGTGCCAGCTCACCTAATGGACTGATGAACACTGAAGCTTTCTTT
v_gene: TRBV19; len: 14; abundance: many; j_gene: TRBJ2-2; d_gene: -; CDR3aa: CASRQVGNTGELFF; CDR3nt: TGTGCCAGTAGACAGGTTGGGAACACCGGGGAGCTGTTTTTT
v_gene: TRBV2; len: 11; abundance: few; j_gene: TRBJ1-4; d_gene: -; CDR3aa: CASSVEIVQFF; CDR3nt: TGTGCCAGCAGTGTGGAGATTGTTCAGTTTTTT
v_gene: TRBV10-3; len: 15; abundance: -; j_gene: TRBJ2-5; d_gene: -; CDR3aa: CAISEPRLGQETQYF; CDR3nt: TGTGCCATCAGTGAGCCCCGACTAGGGCAAGAGACCCAGTACTTC
v_gene: TRBV4-3; len: 16; abundance: few; j_gene: TRBJ2-7; d_gene: -; CDR3aa: CASSQDTGTTRYEQYF; CDR3nt: TGCGCCAGCAGCCAAGACACCGGGACCACAAGGTACGAGCAGTACTTC
v_gene: TRBV7-9; len: 12; abundance: -; j_gene: TRBJ2-5; d_gene: -; CDR3aa: CASSLAEKSQYF; CDR3nt: TGTGCCAGCAGCTTAGCAGAGAAGAGCCAGTACTTC
v_gene: TRBV2; len: 15; abundance: few; j_gene: TRBJ2-5; d_gene: -; CDR3aa: CVSDKKGPSGGTQYF; CDR3nt: TGTGTCAGCGATAAGAAGGGGCCGAGTGGCGGGACCCAGTACTTC
v_gene: TRBV15; len: 13; abundance: -; j_gene: TRBJ1-1; d_gene: -; CDR3aa: CATSPKMNTEAFF; CDR3nt: TGTGCCACCAGCCCTAAAATGAACACTGAAGCTTTCTTT
v_gene: TRBV20-1; len: 15; abundance: -; j_gene: TRBJ2-7; d_gene: -; CDR3aa: CSARDIRQGRDEQYF; CDR3nt: TGCAGTGCTAGAGATATCCGACAGGGGAGGGACGAGCAGTACTTC
v_gene: TRBV5-4; len: 20; abundance: -; j_gene: TRBJ2-2; d_gene: TRBD2; CDR3aa: CASSFGLAGERGRNTGELFF; CDR3nt: TGTGCCAGCAGCTTCGGACTAGCGGGAGAAAGAGGTAGAAACACCGGGGAGCTGTTTTTT
v_gene: TRBV6-2/TRBV6-3; len: 15; abundance: -; j_gene: TRBJ2-1; d_gene: -; CDR3aa: CASSQTGLAANEQFF; CDR3nt: TGTGCCAGCAGCCAGACAGGGCTAGCGGCCAATGAGCAGTTCTTC
v_gene: TRBV19; len: 11; abundance: -; j_gene: TRBJ2-5; d_gene: -; CDR3aa: CASSSAGTQYF; CDR3nt: TGTGCCAGTAGTTCCGCAGGTACCCAGTACTTC
v_gene: TRBV5-1; len: 14; abundance: many; j_gene: TRBJ2-7; d_gene: -; CDR3aa: CASSLDPGTYEQYF; CDR3nt: TGCGCCAGCAGCTTGGACCCTGGGACCTACGAGCAGTACTTC
v_gene: TRBV20-1; len: 14; abundance: many; j_gene: TRBJ2-7; d_gene: TRBD2; CDR3aa: CSAGSNSGSYEQYF; CDR3nt: TGCAGTGCAGGTTCGAACAGCGGGAGCTACGAGCAGTACTTC
v_gene: TRBV2; len: 13; abundance: -; j_gene: TRBJ2-1; d_gene: -; CDR3aa: CASSEGSCNEQFF; CDR3nt: TGTGCCAGCAGTGAAGGGTCCTGCAATGAGCAGTTCTTC
v_gene: TRBV19; len: 13; abundance: -; j_gene: TRBJ2-3; d_gene: -; CDR3aa: CASSIDRADTQYF; CDR3nt: TGTGCCAGTAGTATAGACAGGGCAGATACGCAGTATTTT